The clone carrying this TCR beta chain was seen at least ten times. These data originate in a study of T cells after yellow fever vaccination. Template-switching 5'RACE yielded the TCR cDNA; a universal primer site and UMIs were added in the process. TCRdb reprocessed the 5' RACE reads with MiXCR, giving one entry per CDR3 protein. The sample contains approximately 150,000 distinct CDR3 sequences, approximately 9.9% of which appear only once. The CDR3 runs to 11 residues. CDR1 and CDR2 from the germline V gene are MNHEY and SMNVEV (reference sequence). V gave up 8 bases and J gave up 3 bases, with 4 bases separating them.

This TCR was recovered from a man aged 18 to 29 who received the YFV17D yellow fever vaccine. The rearrangement joins TRBV27 to TRBJ2-2; no clear D gene. This specimen was CD8+ T cells sorted from PBMCs, taken 45 days after the yellow fever booster vaccination. DNA for the CDR3: TGTGCCAGCGGGGACACCGGGGAGCTGTTTTTT. Residues: CASGDTGELFF.